These T cell receptor beta chains were read from a single sample in a study of PD-1 blockade in classical Hodgkin lymphoma. Repertoires were generated with immunoSEQ multiplex PCR, while TCRdb's copy carries only in-frame clones and drops some. This table has about 96,000 clones, under 95% appearing once. Sequencing was performed on peripheral blood mononuclear cells (PBMCs), taken before the fourth cycle of nivolumab. The receptors stem from a human donor with classical Hodgkin lymphoma. The CDR3 runs from the conserved cysteine through the conserved F or W. D genes are given only for firm matches. Clone size appears in some rows only: once, few, many, or a class for an expanded clone.

CDR3aa	CDR3nt	d_gene	abundance	j_gene	v_gene
CASSPGPLIEQYF	TGTGCCAGCAGCCCGGGACCCCTAATCGAGCAGTACTTC	NA	NA	TRBJ2-7	TRBV5-6
CASSPGGRNYEQYF	TGTGCCAGCTCACCTGGAGGTCGAAACTACGAGCAGTACTTC	NA	NA	TRBJ2-7	TRBV18
CASRHGYYAGVDEQYF	TGTGCCAGCAGACACGGTTACTACGCGGGAGTAGACGAGCAGTACTTC	TRBD2	NA	TRBJ2-7	TRBV7-9
CASRGGVNTEAFF	TGTGCCAGCAGGGGGGGAGTGAACACTGAAGCTTTCTTT	NA	NA	TRBJ1-1	TRBV7-9
CRTNAEAFF	TGCAGAACCAACGCTGAAGCTTTCTTT	NA	NA	TRBJ1-1	TRBV20-1
CASSGEGNLANYTF	TGTGCCAGCAGTGGGGAGGGGAATTTAGCAAACTACACCTTC	NA	few	TRBJ1-2	TRBV6-4
CASSGASGSKGGYNEQFF	TGTGCCAGCAGTGGGGCTAGCGGGAGCAAGGGGGGGTACAATGAGCAGTTCTTC	TRBD2	NA	TRBJ2-1	TRBV6-1
CASSPDRDGGYTF	TGTGCCAGCAGTCCCGACAGGGACGGCGGCTACACCTTC	TRBD1	NA	TRBJ1-2	TRBV2
CASSLLQGRGEQYF	TGTGCCAGCAGCCTGCTACAGGGTCGGGGGGAGCAGTACTTC	NA	NA	TRBJ2-7	TRBV7-9
CASSTYNEQFF	TGTGCCAGCAGTACCTACAATGAGCAGTTCTTC	NA	once	TRBJ2-1	TRBV6-6
CASHPGNGYEQYF	TGTGCCAGCCATCCCGGGAACGGCTACGAGCAGTACTTC	NA	NA	TRBJ2-7	TRBV27
CASRIQGAHTF	TGTGCCAGCAGAATACAGGGGGCGCACACCTTC	TRBD1	NA	TRBJ1-2	TRBV6-1
CASSLGGSSYNEQFF	TGTGCCAGCAGCTTAGGCGGGAGCTCCTACAATGAGCAGTTCTTC	TRBD2	NA	TRBJ2-1	TRBV11-3
CASSADRITGELFF	TGTGCCAGTAGTGCGGACAGAATCACCGGGGAGCTGTTTTTT	NA	NA	TRBJ2-2	TRBV19
CASSPTRNSYNEQFF	TGTGCCAGCAGCCCGACTCGGAACTCCTACAATGAGCAGTTCTTC	NA	NA	TRBJ2-1	TRBV7-6
CASSSMDGLQETQYF	TGTGCCAGCAGTTCGATGGACGGCTTGCAAGAGACCCAGTACTTC	NA	NA	TRBJ2-5	TRBV28
CASSPGLAVHNEQFF	TGCGCCAGCTCTCCTGGACTAGCGGTTCACAATGAGCAGTTCTTC	TRBD2	NA	TRBJ2-1	TRBV5-1
CASSFKGTYEQYF	TGTGCCAGCAGCTTTAAGGGGACCTACGAGCAGTACTTC	NA	NA	TRBJ2-7	TRBV7-9
CASSLDSVYEQYF	TGCGCCAGCAGCTTGGACAGCGTCTACGAGCAGTACTTC	NA	NA	TRBJ2-7	TRBV5-1
CASLGVNEQFF	TGTGCCAGCTTAGGGGTCAATGAGCAGTTCTTC	NA	NA	TRBJ2-1	TRBV2
CASSLADTQYF	TGTGCCAGCAGCTTAGCAGATACGCAGTATTTT	NA	NA	TRBJ2-3	TRBV7-2
CASRLAATYEQYF	TGTGCCAGCAGACTAGCGGCCACCTACGAGCAGTACTTC	TRBD2	once	TRBJ2-7	TRBV27
CASSRWRFNSNQPQHF	TGTGCCAGCAGCCGTTGGAGGTTCAATAGCAATCAGCCCCAGCATTTT	NA	NA	TRBJ1-5	TRBV2
CASSPRSGRASEQFF	TGTGCCAGCAGTCCCCGTAGCGGGAGGGCGAGTGAGCAGTTCTTC	TRBD2	NA	TRBJ2-1	TRBV28
CASSQVVGQSSYEQYF	TGCGCCAGCAGCCAAGTGGTGGGACAAAGCTCCTACGAGCAGTACTTC	NA	few	TRBJ2-7	TRBV4-1
CASSFGGGYEQYF	TGTGCCAGCAGTTTCGGTGGGGGCTACGAGCAGTACTTC	NA	NA	TRBJ2-7	TRBV28
CASSYDRENTEAFF	TGTGCCAGCAGTTACGACAGGGAGAACACTGAAGCTTTCTTT	TRBD1	NA	TRBJ1-1	TRBV6-6
CASSQIRSYEQYF	TGCGCCAGCAGCCAAATTAGAAGCTACGAGCAGTACTTC	NA	NA	TRBJ2-7	TRBV4-1